This record looks at one T cell receptor (beta chain) sequence and its context. What it binds is not known. This specimen belongs to a study of cytotoxic CD8 clonotypes in ibrutinib-treated CLL. Study-level background: The patients comprised approximately ten relapsed/refractory and roughly 15 treatment-naive cases, some 18 IGHV unmutated. A mean of around 270,000 productive templates and over 75,000 productive rearrangements was obtained per sample. Study-wide results and caveats: Once treatment began, public clonotypes, which were uncommon, contracted or stayed stable.

Here immunoSEQ multiplex PCR was the method, and the copy in TCRdb shows in-frame clones only, minus some. The table shows fewer than 25,000 clones, with under 85% occurring only once. This CDR3 spans 16 amino acids. Germline CDR1 reads SGHTA; CDR2 reads FQGNSA. V was pared by 5 bases and J by 7 bases, with 17 bases of the junction left unmatched. This chain links TRBV7-2 with TRBJ2-7, with 7 positions matching TRBD1. The material was PBMCs, obtained before ibrutinib treatment. This clonotype was sampled from a human donor with chronic lymphocytic leukemia. CDR3 sequence reads: CASSPILYRGLREQYF. The CDR3 DNA sequence: TGTGCCAGCAGCCCCATCCTATACAGGGGTCTGAGGGAGCAGTACTTC.